This is a list of T cell receptor beta chains from one sample in a study of OX40 agonist ivuxolimab in advanced cancers. TCRdb's table, derived via immunoSEQ multiplex PCR, lists solely in-frame clones and lacks some. The profile shows around 19,000 clones, around four fifths of them singletons. The sample in question was CD4+ or CD8+ T cells sorted from blood, obtained in a trial of the OX40 agonist ivuxolimab. All receptors come from an adult with an advanced solid tumor such as melanoma, head and neck, liver or kidney cancer. CDR3s include the opening cysteine and the closing phenylalanine or tryptophan. Each record gives: J gene, D gene, V gene, clone size, CDR3 protein, CDR3 DNA. The D gene is left open where the match is weak. Expanded clones get a size class; other rows say once, few or many, or leave the size out.

j_call: TRBJ2-3; d_call: -; v_call: TRBV6-5; clone_size: -; cdr3_aa: CATGMTPDTDTQYF; cdr3_nt: TGTGCCACTGGAATGACCCCCGACACAGATACGCAGTATTTT
j_call: TRBJ1-1; d_call: -; v_call: TRBV5-4; clone_size: -; cdr3_aa: CASSQGEEREAFF; cdr3_nt: TGCGCCAGCAGCCAAGGGGAAGAGCGTGAAGCTTTCTTT
j_call: TRBJ2-2; d_call: -; v_call: TRBV4-1; clone_size: -; cdr3_aa: CASSQGASSTGELFF; cdr3_nt: TGCGCCAGCAGCCAAGGGGCTAGCTCCACCGGGGAGCTGTTTTTT
j_call: TRBJ2-7; d_call: TRBD2; v_call: TRBV5-6; clone_size: few; cdr3_aa: CASSIGLAYEQYF; cdr3_nt: TGTGCCAGCAGCATAGGACTAGCCTACGAGCAGTACTTC
j_call: TRBJ2-2; d_call: -; v_call: TRBV6-5; clone_size: -; cdr3_aa: CASSYAQRTGELFF; cdr3_nt: TGTGCCAGCAGTTACGCGCAGAGGACCGGGGAGCTGTTTTTT
j_call: TRBJ1-5; d_call: -; v_call: TRBV27; clone_size: -; cdr3_aa: CASKGGGAQPQHF; cdr3_nt: TGTGCCAGCAAGGGAGGGGGTGCTCAGCCCCAGCATTTT
j_call: TRBJ2-5; d_call: TRBD1; v_call: TRBV28; clone_size: -; cdr3_aa: CASSSRDRGGETQYF; cdr3_nt: TGTGCCAGCAGTTCGAGGGACAGGGGAGGAGAGACCCAGTACTTC
j_call: TRBJ1-1; d_call: -; v_call: TRBV4-1; clone_size: -; cdr3_aa: CASSQRAVGYTEAFF; cdr3_nt: TGCGCCAGCAGCCAGCGGGCGGTGGGGTACACTGAAGCTTTCTTT
j_call: TRBJ2-7; d_call: TRBD1; v_call: TRBV7-2; clone_size: -; cdr3_aa: CASSFGGGTGFYEQYF; cdr3_nt: TGTGCCAGCAGCTTTGGGGGCGGGACAGGGTTCTACGAGCAGTACTTC
j_call: TRBJ1-5; d_call: -; v_call: TRBV11-3; clone_size: -; cdr3_aa: CASSLVRDRGQPQHF; cdr3_nt: TGTGCCAGCAGCTTAGTCAGGGATCGGGGTCAGCCCCAGCATTTT
j_call: TRBJ1-4; d_call: -; v_call: TRBV18; clone_size: -; cdr3_aa: CASSPGGGLNEKLFF; cdr3_nt: TGTGCCAGCTCACCAGGGGGCGGCCTTAATGAAAAACTGTTTTTT
j_call: TRBJ2-5; d_call: TRBD2; v_call: TRBV9; clone_size: -; cdr3_aa: CASSVDGGDQETQYF; cdr3_nt: TGTGCCAGCAGCGTAGACGGGGGGGACCAAGAGACCCAGTACTTC
j_call: TRBJ1-4; d_call: -; v_call: TRBV16; clone_size: few; cdr3_aa: CASSQGRANEKLFF; cdr3_nt: TGTGCCAGCAGCCAAGGCAGGGCCAATGAAAAACTGTTTTTT
j_call: TRBJ2-4; d_call: TRBD2; v_call: TRBV7-6; clone_size: -; cdr3_aa: CASSPSGGDFYKNIQYF; cdr3_nt: TGTGCCAGCAGTCCTAGCGGGGGGGACTTCTACAAAAACATTCAGTACTTC
j_call: TRBJ2-3; d_call: -; v_call: TRBV7-8; clone_size: medium-sized; cdr3_aa: CASSPDLVFGPDTQYF; cdr3_nt: TGTGCCAGCAGCCCAGACCTAGTTTTCGGCCCAGATACGCAGTATTTT
j_call: TRBJ2-3; d_call: TRBD2; v_call: TRBV15; clone_size: -; cdr3_aa: CATSVARGLAESTDTQYF; cdr3_nt: TGTGCCACCAGCGTTGCTCGGGGACTAGCGGAATCCACAGATACGCAGTATTTT
j_call: TRBJ2-7; d_call: TRBD1; v_call: TRBV7-8; clone_size: -; cdr3_aa: CASSNLPGQFSYEQYF; cdr3_nt: TGTGCCAGCAGCAATCTCCCGGGACAGTTCTCCTACGAGCAGTACTTC
j_call: TRBJ2-7; d_call: -; v_call: TRBV4-1; clone_size: -; cdr3_aa: CASSLISPEGAEYEQYF; cdr3_nt: TGCGCCAGCAGCTTGATCTCTCCGGAGGGGGCAGAATACGAGCAGTACTTC
j_call: TRBJ2-1; d_call: -; v_call: TRBV19; clone_size: -; cdr3_aa: CASSSFAGWEQFF; cdr3_nt: TGTGCCAGTAGTTCATTCGCGGGGTGGGAGCAGTTCTTC
j_call: TRBJ1-2; d_call: -; v_call: TRBV4-3; clone_size: -; cdr3_aa: CASSQDLVTVLYGYTF; cdr3_nt: TGCGCCAGCAGCCAAGATTTGGTAACAGTCCTCTATGGCTACACCTTC
j_call: TRBJ1-1; d_call: -; v_call: TRBV10-1; clone_size: -; cdr3_aa: CASSESEQDFKNTEAFF; cdr3_nt: TGCGCCAGCAGTGAGTCGGAACAGGATTTTAAGAACACTGAAGCTTTCTTT
j_call: TRBJ1-1; d_call: -; v_call: TRBV6-5; clone_size: -; cdr3_aa: CASRWGSTEAFF; cdr3_nt: TGTGCCAGCAGGTGGGGGAGCACTGAAGCTTTCTTT
j_call: TRBJ1-5; d_call: TRBD1; v_call: TRBV6-5; clone_size: -; cdr3_aa: CASRGQGESNQPQHF; cdr3_nt: TGTGCCAGCAGGGGACAGGGAGAAAGCAATCAGCCCCAGCATTTT
j_call: TRBJ1-2; d_call: -; v_call: TRBV5-5; clone_size: -; cdr3_aa: CASSLVPEGGYTF; cdr3_nt: TGTGCCAGCAGCTTGGTACCCGAGGGGGGCTACACCTTC
j_call: TRBJ2-1; d_call: -; v_call: TRBV6-6; clone_size: -; cdr3_aa: CASGDGYNEQFF; cdr3_nt: TGTGCCAGCGGGGACGGGTACAATGAGCAGTTCTTC
j_call: TRBJ1-1; d_call: -; v_call: TRBV11-2; clone_size: -; cdr3_aa: CASSTDRYTEAFF; cdr3_nt: TGTGCCAGCAGCACCGACAGGTACACTGAAGCTTTCTTT
j_call: TRBJ2-2; d_call: -; v_call: TRBV18; clone_size: -; cdr3_aa: CASSPTLTRTDGGELFF; cdr3_nt: TGTGCCAGCTCACCGACCCTCACGAGAACGGATGGCGGGGAGCTGTTTTTT
j_call: TRBJ2-7; d_call: -; v_call: TRBV10-2; clone_size: -; cdr3_aa: CASSEWGPTYEQYF; cdr3_nt: TGCGCCAGCAGTGAGTGGGGACCGACCTACGAGCAGTACTTC
j_call: TRBJ2-7; d_call: -; v_call: TRBV5-4; clone_size: few; cdr3_aa: CASSPNPLASSYEQYF; cdr3_nt: TGTGCCAGCAGCCCCAACCCGCTAGCAAGCTCCTACGAGCAGTACTTC
j_call: TRBJ2-7; d_call: -; v_call: TRBV6-5; clone_size: few; cdr3_aa: CASGAGTSYEQYF; cdr3_nt: TGTGCCAGCGGGGCAGGTACCTCCTACGAGCAGTACTTC
j_call: TRBJ1-4; d_call: TRBD1; v_call: TRBV2; clone_size: -; cdr3_aa: CASTRTGRGEKLFF; cdr3_nt: TGTGCCAGCACTCGGACAGGACGCGGTGAAAAACTGTTTTTT
j_call: TRBJ1-3; d_call: -; v_call: TRBV11-2; clone_size: -; cdr3_aa: CASSLVGVDSGNTIYF; cdr3_nt: TGTGCCAGCAGCTTAGTGGGGGTCGACTCTGGAAACACCATATATTTT
j_call: TRBJ2-5; d_call: -; v_call: TRBV4-3; clone_size: few; cdr3_aa: CASSPGSAAQETQYF; cdr3_nt: TGCGCCAGCAGCCCAGGAAGCGCGGCTCAAGAGACCCAGTACTTC
j_call: TRBJ2-3; d_call: -; v_call: TRBV29-1; clone_size: -; cdr3_aa: CSVEVAGSFISDTQYF; cdr3_nt: TGCAGCGTTGAAGTGGCGGGGTCATTCATTTCAGATACGCAGTATTTT
j_call: TRBJ2-1; d_call: -; v_call: TRBV6-6; clone_size: -; cdr3_aa: CASTPSSYNEQFF; cdr3_nt: TGTGCCAGCACACCCAGCTCCTACAATGAGCAGTTCTTC
j_call: TRBJ1-1; d_call: -; v_call: TRBV6-1; clone_size: -; cdr3_aa: CASSVGPEDTEAFF; cdr3_nt: TGTGCCAGCAGTGTTGGTCCGGAGGACACTGAAGCTTTCTTT
j_call: TRBJ2-3; d_call: TRBD1; v_call: TRBV2; clone_size: -; cdr3_aa: CASSLDPGQGLADTQYF; cdr3_nt: TGTGCCAGCAGCTTAGACCCGGGACAGGGGTTGGCAGATACGCAGTATTTT
j_call: TRBJ1-1; d_call: TRBD1; v_call: TRBV4-3; clone_size: -; cdr3_aa: CASSLGQAVDTEAFF; cdr3_nt: TGCGCCAGCAGCCTGGGACAGGCAGTGGACACTGAAGCTTTCTTT
j_call: TRBJ2-2; d_call: TRBD1; v_call: TRBV7-8; clone_size: -; cdr3_aa: CASSLKTGGFGELFF; cdr3_nt: TGTGCCAGCAGCTTAAAGACAGGGGGATTCGGGGAGCTGTTTTTT
j_call: TRBJ2-1; d_call: -; v_call: TRBV12-5; clone_size: -; cdr3_aa: CASGRGPEQFF; cdr3_nt: TGTGCTAGTGGGCGGGGGCCTGAGCAGTTCTTC